This T cell receptor (beta chain) comes out of a study of PD-L1 blockade in urothelial cancer. Turning to the study itself: Patients initiated atezolizumab around 2014 at 1,200 mg intravenously every 3 weeks. In terms of prior chemotherapy, patients had received 0 to 3 regimens. Findings and caveats of the study: Tumor-linked clones in blood grew more by 3 weeks in durable-benefit patients.

In regard to this clone: The antigen remains unidentified.

Sequencing used immunoSEQ multiplex PCR; TCRdb keeps in-frame clones, though not all of them. This repertoire shows around 100,000 clones, 85% to 95% found once; its top ten account for about 4%. This CDR3 is 15 amino acids long. J was trimmed by 6 bases and V by 0 bases; bases with no gene match: 7. Germline V gives CDR1 MNHEY, CDR2 SVGAGI. Indicated time point: peripheral blood 6 weeks after treatment start. Samples spanned pretreatment and treatment, with 1 to 8 time points per patient. The sample consisted of PBMCs, taken around atezolizumab (anti-PD-L1) treatment. The rearrangement joins TRBV6-5 to TRBJ2-7, with 8 bases matching TRBD2. The clonotype comes from a man aged 55 to 69 with urothelial cancer. CDR3: CASSYSTGGVGEQYF. In DNA form, the CDR3 reads TGTGCCAGCAGTTACTCGACCGGGGGGGTGGGCGAGCAGTACTTC.